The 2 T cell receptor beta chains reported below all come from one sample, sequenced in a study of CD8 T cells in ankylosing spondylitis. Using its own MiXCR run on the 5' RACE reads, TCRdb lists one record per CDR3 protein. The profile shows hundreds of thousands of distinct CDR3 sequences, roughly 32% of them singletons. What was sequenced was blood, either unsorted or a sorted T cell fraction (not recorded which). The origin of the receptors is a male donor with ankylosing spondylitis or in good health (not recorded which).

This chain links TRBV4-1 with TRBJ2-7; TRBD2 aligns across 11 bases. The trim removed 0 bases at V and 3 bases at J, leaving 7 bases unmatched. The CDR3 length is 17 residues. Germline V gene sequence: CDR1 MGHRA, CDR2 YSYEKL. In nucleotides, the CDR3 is TGCGCCAGCAGCCAAGAAGAGGCCGGGACTAGCGGCTACGAGCAGTACTTC. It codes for CASSQEEAGTSGYEQYF.

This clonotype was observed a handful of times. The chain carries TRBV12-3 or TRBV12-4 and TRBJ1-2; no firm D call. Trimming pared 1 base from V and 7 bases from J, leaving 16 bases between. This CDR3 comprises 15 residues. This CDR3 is CASSLGATMEGGYTF. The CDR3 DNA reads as TGTGCCAGCAGTTTAGGGGCCACCATGGAGGGTGGCTACACCTTC.